The source of this TCR beta chain is a study of shared clonotypes between healthy human individuals. Broader study findings: The study sampled only blood, and tissue repertoires likely differ.

Generated by immunoSEQ multiplex PCR, the TCRdb table keeps only in-frame clones and is missing some. There are about 1 million clones in the sample; roughly 80% occur only once, and about 1.5% lies in the top ten. All donors were Caucasian adults living in Nashville, Tennessee. This clone was found a few times. The antigen is unknown. With V trimmed by 7 bases and J by 5 bases, 9 bases remained unmatched. The CDR3 spans 14 residues. Germline-derived CDR1 and CDR2 are MNHNY and SVGAGI (reference sequence). The genes are TRBV6-6 and TRBJ2-7; TRBD1 matches 9 bases. This receptor was obtained from a man aged 18 to 30 in good health. Sequenced material: memory CD4+ T cells sorted from blood. Regarding subset: CD45RA-negative fraction. The CDR3 DNA sequence: TGTGCCAGCACCACCGGGACAGGGACACACGAGCAGTACTTC. This gives the protein CASTTGTGTHEQYF.